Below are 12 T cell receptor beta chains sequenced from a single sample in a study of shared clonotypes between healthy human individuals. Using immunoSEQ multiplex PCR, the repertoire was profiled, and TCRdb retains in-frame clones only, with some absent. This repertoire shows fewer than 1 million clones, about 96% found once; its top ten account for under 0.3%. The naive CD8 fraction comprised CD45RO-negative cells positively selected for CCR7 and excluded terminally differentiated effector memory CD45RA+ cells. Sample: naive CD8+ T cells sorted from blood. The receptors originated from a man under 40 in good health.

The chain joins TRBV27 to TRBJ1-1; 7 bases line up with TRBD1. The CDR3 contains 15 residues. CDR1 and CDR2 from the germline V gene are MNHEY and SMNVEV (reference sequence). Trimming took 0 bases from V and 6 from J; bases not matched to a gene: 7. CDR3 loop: CASSLSQTGTAEAFF. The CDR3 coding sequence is TGTGCCAGCAGTTTATCGCAGACAGGGACCGCTGAAGCTTTCTTT.

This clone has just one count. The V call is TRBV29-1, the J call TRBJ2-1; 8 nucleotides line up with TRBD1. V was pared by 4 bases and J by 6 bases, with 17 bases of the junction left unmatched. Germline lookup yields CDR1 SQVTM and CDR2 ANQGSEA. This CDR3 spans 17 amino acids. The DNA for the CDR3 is TGCAGCGTTGCGGGGTCCCGGGACAGGATTACGGGCAATGAGCAGTTCTTC. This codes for CSVAGSRDRITGNEQFF.

The CDR3 DNA follows: TGTGCCAGCAGCCTTGGGTGGCCCGGGGAGCTGTTTTTT. Protein sequence: CASSLGWPGELFF. J is TRBJ2-2 and V is TRBV27, with no clear D. V was cut by 6 bases and J by 6 bases, with 11 bases left in between. The CDR3 is 13 residues long. Per the germline V gene, CDR1 is MNHEY and CDR2 is SMNVEV (reference sequence).

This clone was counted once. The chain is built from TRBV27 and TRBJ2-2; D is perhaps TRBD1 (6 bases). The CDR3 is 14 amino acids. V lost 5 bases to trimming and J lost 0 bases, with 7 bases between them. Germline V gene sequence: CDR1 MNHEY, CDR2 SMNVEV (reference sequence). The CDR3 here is CASSGQSNTGELFF. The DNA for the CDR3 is TGTGCCAGCAGTGGACAGTCGAACACCGGGGAGCTGTTTTTT.

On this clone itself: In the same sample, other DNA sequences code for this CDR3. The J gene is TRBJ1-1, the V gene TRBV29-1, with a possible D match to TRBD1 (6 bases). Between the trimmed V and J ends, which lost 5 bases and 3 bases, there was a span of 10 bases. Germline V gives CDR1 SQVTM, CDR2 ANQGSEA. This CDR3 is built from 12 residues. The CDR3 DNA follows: TGCAGCGTTTGGGGGCGGGACACTGAAGCTTTCTTT. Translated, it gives CSVWGRDTEAFF.

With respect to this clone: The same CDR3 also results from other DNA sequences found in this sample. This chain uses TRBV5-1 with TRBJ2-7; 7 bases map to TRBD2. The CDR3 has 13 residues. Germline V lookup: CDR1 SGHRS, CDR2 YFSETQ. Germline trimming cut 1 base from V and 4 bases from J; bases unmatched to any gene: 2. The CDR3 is CASSLSSGYEQYF. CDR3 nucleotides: TGCGCCAGCAGCTTGTCTAGCGGTTACGAGCAGTACTTC.

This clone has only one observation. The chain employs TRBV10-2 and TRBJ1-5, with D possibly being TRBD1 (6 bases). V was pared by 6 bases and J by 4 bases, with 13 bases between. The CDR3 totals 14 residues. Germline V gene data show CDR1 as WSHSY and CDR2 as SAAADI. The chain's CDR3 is CASSSGDRNQPQHF. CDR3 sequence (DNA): TGCGCCAGCAGCTCAGGGGATAGGAATCAGCCCCAGCATTTT.

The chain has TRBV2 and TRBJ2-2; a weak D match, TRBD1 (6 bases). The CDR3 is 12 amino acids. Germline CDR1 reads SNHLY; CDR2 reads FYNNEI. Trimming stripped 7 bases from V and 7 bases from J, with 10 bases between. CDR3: CASISGVGELFF. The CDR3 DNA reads TGTGCCAGCATTTCAGGGGTCGGGGAGCTGTTTTTT. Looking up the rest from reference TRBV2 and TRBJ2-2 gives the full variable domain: EPEVTQTPSHQVTQMGQEVILRCVPISNHLYFYWYRQILGQKVEFLVSFYNNEISEKSEIFDDQFSVERPDGSNFTLKIRSTKLEDSAMYFCASISGVGELFFGEGSRLTVL.

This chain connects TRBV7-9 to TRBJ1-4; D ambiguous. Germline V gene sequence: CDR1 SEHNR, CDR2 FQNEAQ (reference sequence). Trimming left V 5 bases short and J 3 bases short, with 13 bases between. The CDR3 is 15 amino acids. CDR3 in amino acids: CASSTRTAANEKLFF. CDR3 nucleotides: TGTGCCAGCAGCACGCGGACGGCCGCTAATGAAAAACTGTTTTTT.

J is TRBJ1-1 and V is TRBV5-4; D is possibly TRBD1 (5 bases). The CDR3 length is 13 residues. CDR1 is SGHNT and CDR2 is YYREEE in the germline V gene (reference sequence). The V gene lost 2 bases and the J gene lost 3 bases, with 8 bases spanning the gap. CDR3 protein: CASSFGGDTEAFF. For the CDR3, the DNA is TGTGCCAGCAGCTTCGGGGGTGACACTGAAGCTTTCTTT.

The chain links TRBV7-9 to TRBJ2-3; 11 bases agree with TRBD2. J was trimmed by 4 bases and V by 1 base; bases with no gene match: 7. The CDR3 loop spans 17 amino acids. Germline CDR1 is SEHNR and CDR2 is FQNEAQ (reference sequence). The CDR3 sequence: CASSLVGASGGPDTQYF. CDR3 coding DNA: TGTGCCAGCAGCTTAGTCGGGGCTAGCGGGGGGCCAGATACGCAGTATTTT.

The CDR3 spells CASSSLGTVSNQPQHF. DNA for the CDR3: TGTGCCAGCAGTTCCCTCGGGACAGTAAGCAATCAGCCCCAGCATTTT. The gene calls are TRBV27 and TRBJ1-5; 7 positions agree with TRBD1. The CDR3 is 16 residues long. V was pared by 4 bases and J by 1 base, with 7 bases of the junction left unmatched. Germline V CDR1 and CDR2: MNHEY, SMNVEV (reference sequence).